These 13 T cell receptor beta chains were all obtained from the same sample, sequenced in a study of cytomegalovirus exposure and HLA in healthy donors. 60 Vbeta and 13 Jbeta primers were used in PCR. Repertoires were generated with immunoSEQ multiplex PCR, while TCRdb's copy carries only in-frame clones and drops some. The profile shows about 160,000 clones, approximately 80% of them singletons. Sequencing was done on a sample of PBMCs. All receptors derive from a woman aged 25 to 39 in good health and CMV-seropositive.

The gene calls are TRBV6-1 and TRBJ1-2; the D gene is possibly TRBD1 (6 bases). From germline, CDR1 is MNHNS and CDR2 SASEGT. The CDR3 length is 14 residues. Deletions cut 7 bases from V and 2 bases from J, with 14 bases between. CDR3 loop: CASNRDRANYGYTF. In nucleotides, the CDR3 is TGTGCCAGCAACAGGGACCGCGCAAACTATGGCTACACCTTC.

This chain uses TRBV21-1 with TRBJ2-2; the DNA was not compared with TRBD2, the D call given in the table. TRBV21-1 is flagged as a pseudogene. The CDR3 consists of 17 residues. The CDR3 here is CASSKEWQGGDTGELFF. CDR3 in DNA: TGTGCCAGCAGCAAAGAATGGCAGGGAGGTGACACCGGGGAGCTGTTTTTT.

This clone was observed a handful of times. This chain's CDR3 is CASTRGHSGNTIYF. The CDR3 DNA reads as TGTGCCAGTACTAGAGGGCATAGTGGAAACACCATATATTTT. The chain employs TRBV19 and TRBJ1-3, with D unclear. Trimming left V 7 bases short and J 3 bases short, with 13 bases between. The CDR3 is 14 residues long. Germline assignment: CDR1 LNHDA and CDR2 SQIVND (reference sequence).

The chain uses TRBV10-3 and TRBJ2-7, with D unresolved. The CDR3 spans 13 residues. Per germline, CDR1 ENHRY and CDR2 SYGVKD. With 0 bases removed from V and 4 bases from J, the gap between germline ends came to 7 bases. The CDR3 protein is CAISESETYEQYF. DNA for the CDR3: TGTGCCATCAGTGAGTCGGAGACTTACGAGCAGTACTTC.

The chain combines TRBV7-9 with TRBJ1-1; 11 bases map to TRBD1. With 5 bases clipped from V and 3 bases from J, the junction kept 8 bases outside the gene matches. The CDR3 sequence is 16 residues long. The germline CDR1 and CDR2 sequences are SEHNR and FQNEAQ (reference sequence). CDR3: CASSPHGQGAHTEAFF. The CDR3 DNA follows: TGTGCCAGCAGCCCCCATGGACAGGGGGCACACACTGAAGCTTTCTTT.

This clone was recorded a few times. The junction departs from the called germline gene at one end, perhaps through a read error. V gene TRBV2 combines with J gene TRBJ2-7; possible D gene TRBD2, 5 bases. The CDR3 extends over 14 amino acids. The germline V gene encodes CDR1 SNHLY and CDR2 FYNNEI. CDR3: CASREGLISYEQYF. The CDR3 DNA sequence: TGTGCCAGCAGGGAAGGACTGATCTCCTACGAGCAGTACTTC.

This sequence joins TRBV11-3 and TRBJ2-5; 7 bases match TRBD2. The CDR3 is 16 amino acids. Germline V gene data show CDR1 as SGHNT and CDR2 as YENEEA. The junction had 9 bases not matched to a gene; V was cut back by 5 bases and J by 0 bases. The CDR3 nucleotides are TGTGCCAGCAGCACCCCGGGGGAGGGGTACCAAGAGACCCAGTACTTC. Translation gives CASSTPGEGYQETQYF.

The chain carries TRBV5-1 and TRBJ2-3; 10 bases map to TRBD2. The V gene's germline CDR1 is SGHRS and CDR2 YFSETQ. The CDR3 spans 16 residues. V gave up 4 bases and J gave up 4 bases; unmatched junction bases: 9. The chain's CDR3 is CASSNEASGGADTQYF. Written as DNA, the CDR3 is TGCGCCAGCAGCAATGAGGCGAGCGGGGGGGCAGATACGCAGTATTTT.

This rearrangement joins TRBV12-5 to TRBJ1-2, with D uncertain. The V end was cut by 0 bases, the J end by 0 bases, with 17 bases between. The CDR3 runs to 18 residues. Germline-derived CDR1 and CDR2 are LGHNT and FRNRAP. CDR3 region: CASGLVSYPTKPNYGYTF. In nucleotides, the CDR3 is TGTGCTAGTGGTTTGGTATCTTATCCGACAAAACCTAACTATGGCTACACCTTC.

This chain links TRBV9 with TRBJ1-1, with D perhaps matching TRBD1 (5 bases). This CDR3 is built from 14 residues. Per germline, CDR1 SGDLS and CDR2 YYNGEE. V gave up 4 bases and J gave up 6 bases, with 16 bases separating them. The CDR3 loop is CASSLTPIGAEAFF. CDR3 nucleotides: TGTGCCAGCAGCCTTACCCCGATAGGGGCTGAAGCTTTCTTT. The full variable domain, with the rest looked up from reference TRBV9 and TRBJ1-1, is DSGVTQTPKHLITATGQRVTLRCSPRSGDLSVYWYQQSLDQGLQFLIQYYNGEERAKGNILERFSAQQFPDLHSELNLSSLELGDSALYFCASSLTPIGAEAFFGQGTRLTVV.

The chain combines TRBV5-4 with TRBJ2-1; TRBD2 matches 7 bases. Unmatched junction bases numbered 11, after V lost 4 bases and J lost 4 bases. The CDR3 covers 16 residues. Germline V CDR1 and CDR2: SGHNT, YYREEE (reference sequence). As DNA, the CDR3 is TGTGCCAGCAGCGGGGGGGAAGCCCCAATTTACAATGAGCAGTTCTTC. It translates to CASSGGEAPIYNEQFF.

The chain couples TRBV4-3 to TRBJ1-2; tentatively, D is TRBD1 (6 bases). CDR1 is LGHNA, CDR2 YSLEER, per germline. The V end was cut by 0 bases, the J end by 10 bases, with 21 bases between. The CDR3 covers 16 residues. The CDR3 nucleotides read TGCGCCAGCAGCCAAGACTCACACCCCGAACAGGGTTCCTACACCTTC. Protein sequence: CASSQDSHPEQGSYTF.

The rearrangement joins TRBV5-1 to TRBJ1-5; D is unclear. V shed 4 bases and J shed 4 bases, with 12 bases lying between them. The CDR3 consists of 14 residues. Looked up from germline, CDR1 is SGHRS and CDR2 is YFSETQ. CDR3 in DNA: TGCGCCAGCAGCCCCGGCGGGTCGAATCAGCCCCAGCATTTT. Translation gives CASSPGGSNQPQHF.